This T cell receptor beta chain was captured in a study of T cells in Graves' hyperthyroidism and ophthalmopathy (dated by TCRdb to between 2018 and 2020). About the investigation overall: Peripheral blood was collected at initial diagnosis, before any treatment. Once sampling was done, hyperthyroidism patients were given methimazole at a starting dose of 30 mg daily, whereas ophthalmopathy patients were given high-dose intravenous methylprednisolone. An independent validation cohort of some 18 hyperthyroidism patients and more than 15 patients who later progressed to ophthalmopathy tested prospective prediction of ophthalmopathy. In six Graves' hyperthyroidism patients, the study also compared T-cell repertoires from thyroid tissue with T-cell repertoires from blood. To identify distinguishing TCR V-J signatures, a discovery cohort of 90 to 100 patients was used, comprising 40 to 45 with Graves' ophthalmopathy and under 60 with stable Graves' hyperthyroidism. TCR Vbeta CDR3 sequencing of 135 peripheral blood samples (approximately 44 ophthalmopathy, roughly 72 hyperthyroidism and roughly 17 progressor patients) is reported in the paper. For training and testing, the 100 or so patients in the discovery cohort were randomly divided in a 7:3 ratio. Points the paper makes about the study in general: During validation, the model predicted progression to ophthalmopathy a median of about 6.5 months ahead of onset, with almost 71% sensitivity and 72% to 80% specificity. Most expanded thyroid clonotypes (frequency above 0.001) were also detected in blood, a finding suggesting that blood repertoires may reflect thyroid immune responses. Sample size was not statistically predetermined, and investigators were not blinded to group allocation. A model built on a 13 V-J signature distinguished ophthalmopathy from stable hyperthyroidism, reaching roughly 88% sensitivity and about 81% specificity in cross-validation and 80%/75% in testing.

Amplification of TCR beta CDR3 regions was carried out from RNA transcripts. The TCR CDR3 was subjected to a first round of RT-PCR using the HTBI primer set and the Qiagen OneStep RT-PCR kit. The libraries were constructed in a second round of multiplex PCR and then size-selected and purified. Sequencing of the libraries was done on an Illumina HiSeq2000 using paired-end 100 bp reads. Per the original workflow: Raw data were processed with SOAPnuke, discarding reads with adapters, uncalled bases, mean Phred below 15, or no exact constant-primer or identifier match. High-quality paired reads were merged with COPE v1.2.5, and unique nucleotide sequences were defined as clonotypes. MiTCR v1.1 was used to align the clonotypes against IMGT TRBV, TRBD and TRBJ reference segments. The analysis included only V-J combinations with a frequency above 0.0001, which together covered more than 99% of the repertoires. The TCS score was defined as the ratio of F50 (clonal expansion) to E x V (chaos), calculated using BLOSUM62-based TCRdist between CDR3 peptides within each V-J. Welch's t-statistics and random forest reduced around 520 V-J features to 13, which were used in a naive Bayes classifier (R e1071). Using fastp trimming at Q25 and MiXCR clonotype assembly, TCRdb reanalyzed the public sequencing data and kept in-frame beta chains. Rows merge per CDR3 protein into single entries with the most common DNA and genes. These V and J calls are TCRdb output, not the study's own analysis. In all, the sample holds around 600,000 distinct CDR3 sequences, and over 12% of those were seen once. The ten largest make up less than 9% of the sample.

This clonotype has at least ten counts. Its antigen is not yet known. No clone much larger than this one lies a single base away; base qualities are absent. The junction shows trimming of 7 bases on V and 1 base on J, plus 11 bases between the germline ends. The germline V gene (reference sequence) sets CDR1 to SGHKS and CDR2 to YYEKEE. The CDR3 sequence holds 13 residues, the cysteine and phenylalanine included. Left in the record is the CDR3 DNA by itself, 39 bases read in frame from the first base. Moderately to severely active disease, a Clinical Activity Score of at least 3, a NOSPECS grade of at least 4, and a duration under 3 months were present in ophthalmopathy patients. Exclusion was applied to patients with uncontrolled infections, other autoimmune diseases, pregnancy or lactation. Clinical symptoms, serum thyroxine and TRAb, thyroid ultrasound, and orbital computed tomography formed the basis for the diagnoses. Ficoll-Paque density gradient centrifugation was used to isolate PBMCs from approximately 10 ml of fresh peripheral blood. Total RNA was extracted with Trizol reagent, and quality was checked on an Agilent 2100 Bioanalyzer.

The TCR originated in a woman between 18 and 30 years old with Graves' ophthalmopathy. Material for sequencing was blood. The rearrangement combines TRBV5-5 with TRBJ1-2; a tentative D call is TRBD1 (6 bases match). The CDR3 region has the sequence CASETGDNYGYTF. At the DNA level, the sequence is TGTGCCAGCGAGACAGGTGATAACTATGGCTACACCTTC.